This T cell receptor beta chain was recovered during a study of shared clonotypes between healthy human individuals. Study in general: CD4 naive and memory got three plates each, CD8 naive two, CD8 memory one. General study findings and limits: Estimated richness values were generally larger in naive subsets than in memory subsets.

Running of the assay took place at deep level. Sequencing used immunoSEQ multiplex PCR; TCRdb keeps in-frame clones, though not all of them. This sample carries millions of clones, just under 95% of them seen once, and the ten largest clones take 0.85% to 1.3%. Terminally differentiated effector memory CD45RA+ cells were excluded by CCR7 positive selection of CD45RO-negative cells. Details on this clone: Antigen unknown.

CDR3 length: 19 residues. CDR1 and CDR2 from the germline V gene are SGHAT and FQNNGV. J lost 0 bases, V lost 6 bases, and 10 bases had no gene match. The source of this sequence is a young man in good health. The specimen was naive CD8+ T cells sorted from blood. This chain connects TRBV11-2 to TRBJ2-3, with 15 bases lining up with TRBD2. CDR3: CASSGDGTSGRTSTDTQYF. CDR3 DNA: TGTGCCAGCAGTGGCGACGGGACTAGCGGGAGGACTAGCACAGATACGCAGTATTTT.